Below, 18 T cell receptor beta chains from the same sample are listed, as sequenced in a study of cytomegalovirus exposure and HLA in healthy donors. The PCR employed 60 Vbeta primers together with 13 Jbeta primers. Clones were read by immunoSEQ multiplex PCR, and TCRdb kept only the in-frame ones, dropping some. Here the sample spans tens of thousands of clones, roughly 83% being singletons. Sequenced: PBMCs. These receptors came from a woman in her 40s in good health and CMV-seropositive.

The J gene is TRBJ2-3, the V gene TRBV5-1, with 8 bases matching TRBD1. V gave up 7 bases and J gave up 0 bases; unmatched junction bases: 7. CDR1 and CDR2 (germline): SGHRS, YFSETQ. This CDR3 region has 15 residues. CDR3: CASGLTGGSTDTQYF. In DNA form, the CDR3 reads TGCGCCAGCGGACTAACAGGGGGGAGCACAGATACGCAGTATTTT.

The chain combines TRBV5-6 with TRBJ2-5, with D possibly matching TRBD1 (6 bases). The length of the CDR3 is 12 residues. Per germline, CDR1 SGHDT and CDR2 YYEEEE. The V end lost 3 bases, the J end lost 3 bases, and 6 bases lay between the germline ends. This CDR3 reads CASSWTEETQYF. DNA for the CDR3: TGTGCCAGCAGCTGGACAGAAGAGACCCAGTACTTC.

This clone has just one count. The V and J genes are TRBV28 and TRBJ2-1, with 7 bases identical to TRBD1. The V segment lost 5 bases and the J segment 0 bases; nucleotides outside the gene matches: 10. The CDR3 totals 17 residues. In germline, CDR1 is MDHEN, CDR2 SYDVKM. The CDR3 coding sequence is TGTGCCAGCAGTCCACGACTACAGGGGCTCTCCTACAATGAGCAGTTCTTC. Translating gives CASSPRLQGLSYNEQFF.

This clone came up once. This chain joins TRBV28 and TRBJ2-7; the D gene is possibly TRBD2 (6 bases). Germline CDR1 is MDHEN and CDR2 is SYDVKM. The CDR3 has 11 amino acids. V lost 7 bases and J 2 bases, leaving 6 bases between the germline ends. In DNA, the CDR3 is TGTGCCAGCACGGGGGCCTACGAGCAGTACTTC. It is translated as CASTGAYEQYF.

V usage is TRBV6-1 and J usage is TRBJ1-5; weak D call: TRBD1 (6 bases). Germline V gives CDR1 MNHNS, CDR2 SASEGT. With 1 base removed from V and 2 bases from J, the gap between germline ends came to 9 bases. The CDR3 covers 15 residues. CDR3 region: CASSEVAGGNQPQHF. For the CDR3, the DNA is TGTGCCAGCAGTGAAGTGGCAGGGGGCAATCAGCCCCAGCATTTT.

V usage is TRBV19 and J usage is TRBJ1-2; no definite D call. Germline CDR1 LNHDA, CDR2 SQIVND (reference sequence). This CDR3 region has 15 residues. Trimming took off 6 bases at V and 5 bases at J, with 19 bases between the two ends. Here the CDR3 reads CASRARMSGVYGYTF. The CDR3 coding sequence is TGTGCCAGTAGGGCGCGGATGTCGGGAGTGTATGGCTACACCTTC.

This chain connects TRBV7-9 to TRBJ2-1; 9 nucleotides line up with TRBD2. Looked up from germline, CDR1 is SEHNR and CDR2 is FQNEAQ (reference sequence). V lost 7 bases and J lost 8; bases outside the gene matches: 15. The length of the CDR3 is 16 residues. The CDR3 is CASTLRLAGASDEQFF. CDR3 nucleotides: TGTGCCAGCACCCTGAGGTTAGCGGGGGCGTCGGATGAGCAGTTCTTC.

The genes are TRBV5-4 and TRBJ1-1; maybe TRBD1 (6 bases). This CDR3 comprises 14 residues. The V gene lost 4 bases and the J gene lost 2 bases, with 12 bases spanning the gap. Germline V gives CDR1 SGHNT, CDR2 YYREEE (reference sequence). The CDR3 loop is CASSRQERNTEAFF. DNA for the CDR3: TGTGCCAGCAGCCGACAGGAGAGAAACACTGAAGCTTTCTTT.

This clone occurred a few times. CDR3 sequence reads: CASSFLGKLAGDNEQFF. DNA for the CDR3: TGTGCCAGCAGTTTCCTTGGTAAACTAGCGGGAGACAATGAGCAGTTCTTC. This chain links TRBV28 with TRBJ2-1; 11 bases map to TRBD2. The CDR3 is 17 amino acids. V was pared by 3 bases and J by 5 bases, with 9 bases of the junction left unmatched. Germline V gene data show CDR1 as MDHEN and CDR2 as SYDVKM.

The V and J genes are TRBV6-5 and TRBJ2-7; maybe TRBD1 (5 bases). The CDR3 is 13 residues long. The V gene lost 7 bases and the J gene lost 3 bases, with 13 bases spanning the gap. CDR1 and CDR2 (germline): MNHEY, SVGAGI. CDR3 sequence: CASTDRIIYEQYF. CDR3 coding DNA: TGTGCCAGCACCGACAGAATCATCTACGAGCAGTACTTC.

The chain uses TRBV7-3 and TRBJ1-2; tentative D call: TRBD1 (6 bases). Germline V gene lookup returns CDR1 SGHTA and CDR2 FQGTGA. This CDR3 is 14 amino acids long. V dropped 1 base and J dropped 7 bases, with 13 bases sitting between them. The CDR3 DNA reads TGTGCCAGCAGCTTAATTGGGGGCTCGGGTGGCTACACCTTC. It specifies CASSLIGGSGGYTF. Complete variable domain (other parts from reference TRBV7-3 and TRBJ1-2): GAGVSQTPSNKVTEKGKYVELRCDPISGHTALYWYRQSLGQGPEFLIYFQGTGAADDSGLPNDRFFAVRPEGSVSTLKIQRTERGDSAVYLCASSLIGGSGGYTFGSGTRLTVV.

This clone has more than one count but fewer than ten. The V call is TRBV4-3, the J call TRBJ2-1; tentative D call: TRBD2 (5 bases). V was shortened by 4 bases and J by 8 bases, with 18 bases between the two germline ends. Germline lookup yields CDR1 LGHNA and CDR2 YSLEER. This CDR3 region has 15 residues. CDR3 amino acids: CASSPDRALGDEQFF. CDR3 nucleotides: TGCGCCAGCAGCCCAGACCGGGCTCTCGGGGATGAGCAGTTCTTC.

The V and J genes are TRBV2 and TRBJ2-1, with 7 bases matching TRBD2. CDR1 and CDR2 from the germline V gene are SNHLY and FYNNEI. The CDR3 totals 14 residues. After removal of 5 bases from V and 9 bases from J, the junction contained 10 bases not matched to a gene. The CDR3 is CASSPHRTSFEQFF. The CDR3 DNA reads as TGTGCCAGCAGTCCCCACCGGACTAGTTTTGAGCAGTTCTTC.

CDR3 residues: CASSLQVGGYTF. DNA for the CDR3: TGTGCCAGCAGCCTGCAAGTCGGGGGCTACACCTTC. The chain is built from TRBV7-9 and TRBJ1-2; unclear D gene. From germline, CDR1 is SEHNR and CDR2 FQNEAQ (reference sequence). The CDR3 spans 12 residues. V lost 5 bases to trimming and J lost 8 bases, with 12 bases between them.

This clone occurred a few times. The chain joins TRBV4-2 to TRBJ1-5, with 7 bases aligning to TRBD1. J gave up 3 bases and V 0 bases, and 2 bases lay outside the gene matches. This CDR3 is built from 15 residues. Germline lookup yields CDR1 LGHNA and CDR2 YNFKEQ. The CDR3 DNA is TGTGCCAGCAGCCAAGAAACAGGGGCCAATCAGCCCCAGCATTTT. This gives the protein CASSQETGANQPQHF.

The genes are TRBV4-2 and TRBJ1-2; D remains unclear. The CDR3 has 17 amino acids. V was trimmed by 0 bases and J by 0 bases, leaving 14 bases between them. In germline, CDR1 is LGHNA, CDR2 YNFKEQ. CDR3 region: CASSQEGSGGTNYGYTF. The DNA of the CDR3 is TGTGCCAGCAGCCAAGAAGGGAGTGGCGGGACTAACTATGGCTACACCTTC.

This clone was found once. The chain combines TRBV2 with TRBJ2-2, with TRBD2 as a possible D gene (5 bases). The V end was cut by 9 bases, the J end by 1 base, with 12 bases between. CDR3 size: 14 residues. Per germline, CDR1 SNHLY and CDR2 FYNNEI. DNA for the CDR3: TGTGCCAGTTTACTAGGCCTGAACACCGGGGAGCTGTTTTTT. It is translated as CASLLGLNTGELFF. Full variable domain (missing parts from reference TRBV2 and TRBJ2-2): EPEVTQTPSHQVTQMGQEVILRCVPISNHLYFYWYRQILGQKVEFLVSFYNNEISEKSEIFDDQFSVERPDGSNFTLKIRSTKLEDSAMYFCASLLGLNTGELFFGEGSRLTVL.

The V and J genes are TRBV7-3 and TRBJ2-1; 9 nucleotides match TRBD2. Unmatched junction bases numbered 8, after V lost 3 bases and J lost 8 bases. The CDR3 contains 15 residues. CDR1 and CDR2 from the germline V gene are SGHTA and FQGTGA. In DNA form, the CDR3 reads TGTGCCAGCAGCTTGGGGCGGGGGGGCCTCGATGAGCAGTTCTTC. This encodes CASSLGRGGLDEQFF.